What follows are 27 T cell receptor beta chains derived from one specimen sequenced in a study of identical twins. TCRdb re-called the 5' RACE reads with MiXCR, one entry per CDR3 protein. The table has around 300,000 distinct CDR3 sequences, around 8.8% seen once. The same sample was also used in a study of yellow fever vaccine responses in identical twins.

The sequenced sample was memory (CD45RO+) T cells sorted from blood. The receptors were gathered from a woman in her late teens or twenties in good health.

This clonotype was recorded many times. The chain joins TRBV15 to TRBJ1-3; 7 positions agree with TRBD1. In germline, CDR1 is LNHNV, CDR2 YYDKDF (reference sequence). Trimming cost V 3 bases and J 2 bases; bases outside gene matches: 1. CDR3 size: 14 residues. Here the CDR3 reads CATSSQGAGNTIYF. The CDR3 DNA reads as TGTGCCACCAGCAGCCAGGGGGCTGGAAACACCATATATTTT.

Written as DNA, the CDR3 is TGTGCCAGCAGCGCCGGGACATCAAACTCTGGGGCCAACGTCCTGACTTTC. Translating it yields CASSAGTSNSGANVLTF. The chain recombines TRBV11-2 with TRBJ2-6, with D maybe TRBD1 (6 bases). Deletions cut 5 bases from V and 0 bases from J, with 14 bases between. CDR3 length: 17 amino acids. Germline values: CDR1 SGHAT, CDR2 FQNNGV.

The sample holds a few counts of this clonotype. V is TRBV6-1 and J is TRBJ2-6, with TRBD1 as a possible D gene (6 bases). Per the germline V gene, CDR1 is MNHNS and CDR2 is SASEGT. This CDR3 contains 17 residues. Trimming took off 8 bases at V and 0 bases at J, with 17 bases between the two ends. DNA for the CDR3: TGTGCCAGCGAAGCCCAACAGGGCCTCTCTGGGGCCAACGTCCTGACTTTC. This codes for CASEAQQGLSGANVLTF.

This clonotype was seen ten or more times. The chain has TRBV12-3 or TRBV12-4 and TRBJ2-2, with D possibly TRBD2 on 6 matching bases. V was clipped by 10 bases and J by 6 bases, with 24 bases between them. The CDR3 sequence is 16 residues long. The CDR3 DNA reads as TGTGCCACAAGCCCCGGGAATAGCGGAAAGGCCGGGGAGCTGTTTTTT. Residues: CATSPGNSGKAGELFF.

This clonotype has just a few counts. The chain links TRBV12-3 or TRBV12-4 to TRBJ1-6, with D maybe TRBD1 (5 bases). CDR3 length: 15 amino acids. Trimming removed 0 bases from V and 7 bases from J, with 10 bases in between. The CDR3 region is CASSLAQGLNSPLHF. CDR3 coding DNA: TGTGCCAGCAGTTTAGCGCAGGGTCTCAATTCACCCCTCCACTTT.

This chain links TRBV5-5 with TRBJ1-6; D is undetermined. The CDR3 spans 16 residues. Germline CDR1 reads SGHKS; CDR2 reads YYEKEE (reference sequence). V was pared by 1 base and J by 6 bases, with 14 bases between. This chain's CDR3 is CASSLYGVLGNSPLHF. The CDR3 nucleotides are TGTGCCAGCAGCTTGTATGGTGTTCTCGGTAATTCACCCCTCCACTTT.

This clonotype occurred a few times. The chain links TRBV6-5 to TRBJ2-7; D not certain. V was shortened by 0 bases and J by 0 bases, with 12 bases between the two germline ends. The length of the CDR3 is 16 residues. CDR1 is MNHEY, CDR2 SVGAGI, per germline. The CDR3 nucleotides are TGTGCCAGCAGTTACTCTTCGGGCGTCTCCTCCTACGAGCAGTACTTC. This gives the protein CASSYSSGVSSYEQYF.

The V and J genes are TRBV28 and TRBJ1-2; D is undetermined. Germline V CDR1 and CDR2: MDHEN, SYDVKM. The CDR3 is 13 residues long. Trimming took 1 base from V and 7 from J, leaving 10 bases between them. CDR3 bases: TGTGCCAGCAGTTTATTTCGTCTTGGTGGCTACACCTTC. Amino acid sequence: CASSLFRLGGYTF.

The chain links TRBV28 to TRBJ2-2; 7 nucleotides line up with TRBD2. With 3 bases clipped from V and 4 bases from J, the junction kept 5 bases outside the gene matches. The CDR3 is made up of 15 amino acids. Per germline, CDR1 MDHEN and CDR2 SYDVKM. CDR3 nucleotide sequence: TGTGCCAGCAGTTTTTCCGGCGGGGGCACCGGGGAGCTGTTTTTT. This codes for CASSFSGGGTGELFF.

The J gene is TRBJ1-2, the V gene TRBV28; D gene uncertain. V lost 4 bases to trimming and J lost 5 bases, with 11 bases between them. This CDR3 contains 13 residues. Germline loops: CDR1 MDHEN, CDR2 SYDVKM. The CDR3 DNA reads as TGTGCCAGCAGTTGGAGGGCCGGATATGGCTACACCTTC. Protein: CASSWRAGYGYTF.

The chain joins TRBV6-2 or TRBV6-3 to TRBJ2-7, with 9 bases aligning to TRBD2. Germline trimming cut 7 bases from V and 3 bases from J; bases unmatched to any gene: 10. Germline-derived CDR1 and CDR2 are MNHEY and SVGEGT. This CDR3 comprises 15 residues. For the CDR3, the DNA is TGTGCCAGCACCCCAGCGGGGGGACTAGGCTACGAGCAGTACTTC. Its translation is CASTPAGGLGYEQYF.

This clonotype was recorded many times. This chain uses TRBV4-1 with TRBJ2-1; 9 nucleotides align to TRBD1. CDR1 is MGHRA and CDR2 is YSYEKL in the germline V gene. The CDR3 length is 15 residues. V gave up 4 bases and J gave up 5 bases; unmatched junction bases: 6. DNA for the CDR3: TGCGCCAGCAGCCCGGGACAGGGAAACCACAATGAGCAGTTCTTC. This translates into CASSPGQGNHNEQFF.

This rearrangement joins TRBV27 to TRBJ1-5, with D maybe TRBD1 (6 bases). Germline CDR1 is MNHEY and CDR2 is SMNVEV (reference sequence). Deletions cut 3 bases from V and 5 bases from J, with 8 bases between. The CDR3 has 13 residues. The chain's CDR3 is CASSFQGYQPQHF. CDR3 sequence (DNA): TGTGCCAGCAGTTTCCAGGGGTATCAGCCCCAGCATTTT.

This sequence joins TRBV7-6 and TRBJ2-1; D gene unclear. V shed 3 bases and J shed 0 bases, with 12 bases lying between them. CDR1 is SGHVS, CDR2 FNYEAQ, per germline. CDR3 length: 16 amino acids. CDR3 region: CASSFNPPSSYNEQFF. The CDR3 DNA sequence: TGTGCCAGCAGCTTCAACCCCCCGAGCTCCTACAATGAGCAGTTCTTC.

Only a few counts were recorded for this clonotype. The CDR3 bases are TGTGCCAGCAGCTCGGGGGTTGGGACAGCCTATGGCTACACCTTC. This sequence encodes CASSSGVGTAYGYTF. The chain employs TRBV3-1 and TRBJ1-2; 7 nucleotides agree with TRBD1. V dropped 5 bases and J dropped 4; count of bases not matched to a gene: 10. The CDR3 contains 15 residues. Germline V gives CDR1 LGHDT, CDR2 YNNKEL (reference sequence).

This clonotype was seen more than once but under ten times. The chain is built from TRBV7-3 and TRBJ2-6, with TRBD2 matching over 16 bases. The junction had 5 bases not matched to a gene; V was cut back by 0 bases and J by 3 bases. Germline assignment: CDR1 SGHTA and CDR2 FQGTGA. The CDR3 is 20 residues long. This CDR3 is CASSLTTGTSGRGGANVLTF. Here the CDR3 DNA reads TGTGCCAGCAGCTTAACTACGGGGACTAGCGGGAGGGGTGGGGCCAACGTCCTGACTTTC. Looking up the rest from reference TRBV7-3 and TRBJ2-6 gives the full variable domain: GAGVSQTPSNKVTEKGKYVELRCDPISGHTALYWYRQSLGQGPEFLIYFQGTGAADDSGLPNDRFFAVRPEGSVSTLKIQRTERGDSAVYLCASSLTTGTSGRGGANVLTFGAGSRLTVL.

This clonotype was detected only a few times. The CDR3 bases are TGTGCCAGCAGCTTGCGGGACACCCGTCTTAGCAATCAGCCCCAGCATTTT. The encoded protein is CASSLRDTRLSNQPQHF. The chain employs TRBV5-5 and TRBJ1-5; a weak D match, TRBD1 (6 bases). The CDR3 length is 17 residues. Germline CDR1 and CDR2: SGHKS and YYEKEE (reference sequence). V lost 1 base to trimming and J lost 0 bases, with 14 bases between them.

This clonotype has ten or more counts. The rearrangement joins TRBV29-1 to TRBJ2-1, with 11 positions matching TRBD2. The V and J ends lost 6 bases and 7 bases, in that order; junction bases with no gene match: 11. The CDR3 contains 15 residues. Per germline, CDR1 SQVTM and CDR2 ANQGSEA. In DNA, the CDR3 is TGCAGCGTCCAACAACTAGCGGGGGTCTTGAATGAGCAGTTCTTC. It yields the protein CSVQQLAGVLNEQFF.

In this sample, this clonotype turned up a few times. The gene calls are TRBV2 and TRBJ2-6; 8 positions match TRBD1. Unmatched junction bases numbered 6, after V lost 4 bases and J lost 4 bases. The germline CDR1 and CDR2 sequences are SNHLY and FYNNEI. This CDR3 contains 16 residues. CDR3 bases: TGTGCCAGCAGTGCAGCAGGGGGCACCGGGGCCAACGTCCTGACTTTC. Protein: CASSAAGGTGANVLTF.

There are many counts of this clonotype. The chain uses TRBV28 and TRBJ2-1; no clear D gene. V lost 5 bases and J lost 0, with 11 bases in between. Germline lookup yields CDR1 MDHEN and CDR2 SYDVKM. This CDR3 is built from 15 residues. CDR3: CASSLIRSSYNEQFF. DNA of the CDR3: TGTGCCAGCAGTCTGATAAGAAGCTCCTACAATGAGCAGTTCTTC.

At least ten counts were recorded for this clonotype. This rearrangement joins TRBV28 to TRBJ1-5, with unresolved D. Per the germline V gene, CDR1 is MDHEN and CDR2 is SYDVKM. This CDR3 is 14 amino acids long. V lost 0 bases and J 3 bases, leaving 6 bases between the germline ends. The CDR3 sequence: CASSLWQVNQPQHF. The DNA for the CDR3 is TGTGCCAGCAGTTTATGGCAGGTCAATCAGCCCCAGCATTTT.

The chain couples TRBV12-3 or TRBV12-4 to TRBJ2-6; no clear D gene. The CDR3 extends over 15 amino acids. V lost 7 bases and J 1 base, leaving 11 bases between the germline ends. The CDR3 reads CASTPWGSGANVLTF. CDR3 in DNA: TGTGCCAGCACCCCATGGGGTTCTGGGGCCAACGTCCTGACTTTC.

This clonotype was observed a few times. The J gene is TRBJ2-5, the V gene TRBV9; either TRBD1 or TRBD2 may supply D (6 bases each). Germline CDR1 SGDLS, CDR2 YYNGEE. Trimming shortened V by 0 bases and J by 6 bases, and 12 bases separated the two germline ends. The CDR3 runs to 14 residues. CDR3 protein: CASSVGPGAKTQYF. CDR3 bases: TGTGCCAGCAGCGTAGGACCGGGGGCCAAGACCCAGTACTTC.

In this sample, this clonotype turned up many times. The chain carries TRBV20-1 and TRBJ2-1, with D perhaps assigned TRBD1 or TRBD2 (5 bases each). Trimming left V 6 bases short and J 5 bases short, with 14 bases between. CDR3 length: 13 amino acids. Germline lookup yields CDR1 DFQATT and CDR2 SNEGSKA (reference sequence). The CDR3 DNA is TGCAGTGCCCCTGGGGACGGGAACAATGAGCAGTTCTTC. Amino acids: CSAPGDGNNEQFF.

The V call is TRBV20-1, the J call TRBJ1-1; unclear D gene. Looked up from germline, CDR1 is DFQATT and CDR2 is SNEGSKA (reference sequence). V dropped 6 bases and J dropped 2 bases, with 10 bases sitting between them. The CDR3 length is 12 residues. The CDR3 DNA sequence: TGCAGTGCAAGCGAGGGTAACACTGAAGCTTTCTTT. Amino acids: CSASEGNTEAFF.

This clonotype has a handful of counts. The chain recombines TRBV12-3 or TRBV12-4 with TRBJ1-1; 8 bases match TRBD1. V trimming: 3 bases; J trimming: 6 bases; junction bases outside the gene matches: 6. The CDR3 extends over 14 amino acids. CDR3 amino acids: CASSLAGGGSEAFF. CDR3 bases: TGTGCCAGCAGTTTGGCAGGGGGCGGCTCTGAAGCTTTCTTT.

This clonotype has just a few counts. The rearrangement uses TRBV7-2 and TRBJ2-4, with 9 bases lining up with TRBD1. The V gene end was trimmed by 4 bases and the J gene end by 0 bases; junction bases not matched to a gene: 4. The V gene's germline CDR1 is SGHTA and CDR2 FQGNSA. The CDR3 consists of 16 residues. The CDR3: CASSSTGGSAKNIQYF. Written as DNA, the CDR3 is TGTGCCAGCAGCTCGACAGGGGGGTCAGCCAAAAACATTCAGTACTTC. Together with reference TRBV7-2 and TRBJ2-4, the CDR3 gives the full variable domain: GAGVSQSPSNKVTEKGKDVELRCDPISGHTALYWYRQSLGQGLEFLIYFQGNSAPDKSGLPSDRFSAERTGGSVSTLTIQRTQQEDSAVYLCASSSTGGSAKNIQYFGAGTRLSVL.